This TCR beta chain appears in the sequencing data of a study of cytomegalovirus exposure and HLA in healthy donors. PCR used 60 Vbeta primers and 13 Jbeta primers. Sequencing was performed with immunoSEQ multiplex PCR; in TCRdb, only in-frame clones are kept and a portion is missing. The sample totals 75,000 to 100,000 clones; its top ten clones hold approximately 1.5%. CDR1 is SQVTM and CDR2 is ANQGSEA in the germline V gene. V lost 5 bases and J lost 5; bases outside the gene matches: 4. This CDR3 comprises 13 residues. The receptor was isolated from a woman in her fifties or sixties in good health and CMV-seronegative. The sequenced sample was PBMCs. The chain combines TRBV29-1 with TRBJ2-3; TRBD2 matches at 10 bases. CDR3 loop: CSVLAGDGDTQYF. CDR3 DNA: TGCAGCGTTCTAGCGGGAGATGGAGATACGCAGTATTTT.